This T cell receptor beta chain was sequenced during a study of T cell changes during pregnancy in multiple sclerosis. This clone was observed a single time. Using immunoSEQ multiplex PCR, the repertoire was profiled, and TCRdb retains in-frame clones only, with some absent. The sample contains 43,000 or so clones, about 87% of which appear only once. There are 15 residues in the CDR3. The trim removed 5 bases at V and 7 bases at J, leaving 9 bases unmatched. Germline CDR1 SGHTA, CDR2 FQGTGA. This rearrangement joins TRBV7-3 to TRBJ2-1, with 9 bases aligning to TRBD2. This clonotype was sampled from a female donor with multiple sclerosis, enrolled in a pregnancy study. This material consisted of peripheral blood, taken in the first trimester of pregnancy. The CDR3 is CASSPFGTSRNEQFF. CDR3 nucleotide sequence: TGTGCCAGCAGCCCCTTCGGGACTAGCAGGAATGAGCAGTTCTTC.